These 17 T cell receptor beta chains originate from one sample sequenced in a study of blood T cells in healthy people across ages. A second PCR, run for about 6 to 11 cycles, used a sample-barcoded 5' primer plus a J-beta primer mix. Via MiXCR, TCRdb re-called the 5' RACE reads, giving one row per CDR3 protein. The table has 650,000 to 800,000 distinct CDR3 sequences, around 45% seen once. What was sequenced was blood. All receptors derive from a man aged 55 to 69 in good health.

Note on this clonotype: At one boundary the junction diverges from the germline segment, which might be a read error. The chain carries TRBV7-2 and TRBJ1-5; D not certain. The CDR3 is made up of 15 amino acids. Germline V gene sequence: CDR1 SGHTA, CDR2 FQGNSA. CDR3 in amino acids: CASSLYTVSNQPRHF. CDR3 sequence (DNA): TGTGCCAGCAGCTTATATACCGTCAGCAATCAGCCCCGGCATTTT.

This chain connects TRBV3-1 to TRBJ2-7; D may be TRBD1 (5 bases). The last part of the DNA fits TRBJ2-5 better; the J call may be wrong. Germline V gives CDR1 LGHDT, CDR2 YNNKEL (reference sequence). There are 14 residues in the CDR3. CDR3 bases: TGTGCCAGCAGCCGTACCGGGCCGCAGGGGACCCAGTACTTC. Translating gives CASSRTGPQGTQYF.

This clonotype was seen more than once but under ten times. The chain employs TRBV4-3 and TRBJ2-6; D is perhaps TRBD1 (6 bases). V was shortened by 0 bases and J by 1 base, with 13 bases between the two germline ends. Germline loops: CDR1 LGHNA, CDR2 YSLEER. The CDR3 covers 18 residues. In nucleotides, the CDR3 is TGCGCCAGCAGCCAAGATACAGGGATTGTTTCTGGGGCCAACGTCCTGACTTTC. Protein: CASSQDTGIVSGANVLTF.

This clonotype appeared a few times. The V gene is TRBV20-1, the J gene TRBJ2-1; the match to TRBD1 covers 8 bases. Germline V CDR1 and CDR2: DFQATT, SNEGSKA (reference sequence). This CDR3 is built from 15 residues. J was trimmed by 8 bases and V by 0 bases; bases with no gene match: 9. The CDR3 sequence: CSARDGPGGKDEQFF. In DNA form, the CDR3 reads TGCAGTGCTAGAGATGGGCCAGGGGGCAAGGATGAGCAGTTCTTC.

This clonotype was seen repeatedly, ten times or more. This chain connects TRBV20-1 to TRBJ2-7; D tentatively fits TRBD1 or TRBD2 (5 bases each). This CDR3 region has 15 residues. Germline-derived CDR1 and CDR2 are DFQATT and SNEGSKA (reference sequence). Trimming removed 3 bases from V and 2 bases from J, with 17 bases in between. The CDR3 spells CSASPSAGAAYEQYF. In nucleotides, the CDR3 is TGCAGTGCTAGTCCTTCCGCCGGGGCAGCCTACGAGCAGTACTTC.

This clonotype was detected a few times. V gene TRBV29-1 combines with J gene TRBJ2-1, with 10 bases lining up with TRBD2. Near its end, the DNA agrees better with TRBJ2-7, so the J call may be wrong. CDR3 size: 17 residues. Germline CDR1 reads SQVTM; CDR2 reads ANQGSEA. CDR3 bases: TGCAGCGTTGAAAAGGGGAGTCTAGCGGGGGCTTACAATGAGCAGTACTTC. Translation gives CSVEKGSLAGAYNEQYF.

This clonotype was detected only a few times. The genes are TRBV4-3 and TRBJ2-7; TRBD2 aligns across 8 bases. The length of the CDR3 is 16 residues. J gave up 7 bases and V 0 bases, and 11 bases lay outside the gene matches. The germline gives CDR1 LGHNA, CDR2 YSLEER. CDR3 DNA: TGCGCCAGCAGCCAAGATATGCGGGGGGCTCGATTAGAGCAGTACTTC. As protein: CASSQDMRGARLEQYF.

This clonotype turned up a few times. The chain has TRBV11-2 and TRBJ2-7; TRBD1 matches 8 bases. Per germline, CDR1 SGHAT and CDR2 FQNNGV. The CDR3 has 15 residues. The ends lost 4 bases at V and 5 bases at J; junction bases unmatched: 10. The DNA of the CDR3 is TGTGCCAGCAGCTCCCGACAGGGGAGTGTCCACGAGCAGTACTTC. Translation gives CASSSRQGSVHEQYF.

As regards this clonotype: A much more abundant neighbour one base away suggests this may be a read error. The rearrangement uses TRBV4-1 and TRBJ2-4; weak D call: TRBD1 (6 bases). The J call may be in error: the DNA end matches TRBJ2-5 better. Germline V gives CDR1 MGHRA, CDR2 YSYEKL. The CDR3 contains 15 residues. CDR3 nucleotide sequence: TGCGCCAGCAGCCCCTGGACAGCATTACAAGAGACCCAGTACTTC. Protein: CASSPWTALQETQYF.

This clonotype was counted a few times. This chain joins TRBV7-2 and TRBJ1-2; D unclear. There are 12 residues in the CDR3. Trimming stripped 5 bases from V and 6 bases from J, with 10 bases between. Germline V CDR1 and CDR2: SGHTA, FQGNSA. CDR3 protein: CASSNPADGYTF. The CDR3 DNA is TGTGCCAGCAGCAATCCAGCTGATGGCTACACCTTC.

The chain joins TRBV6-1 to TRBJ1-6; D gene unclear. Germline-derived CDR1 and CDR2 are MNHNS and SASEGT. This CDR3 comprises 18 residues. Trimming cost V 4 bases and J 7 bases, with 23 bases left between them. The CDR3 region has the DNA TGTGCCAGCAGTGCAAAGGCGGGGTCAATCGGTTTAAATTCACCCCTCCACTTT. This translates into CASSAKAGSIGLNSPLHF.

The sample holds a few counts of this clonotype. The rearrangement joins TRBV20-1 to TRBJ1-2, with TRBD1 identical over 11 bases. V lost 3 bases and J lost 7; bases outside the gene matches: 7. This CDR3 region has 14 residues. Germline V gene sequence: CDR1 DFQATT, CDR2 SNEGSKA (reference sequence). Here the CDR3 DNA reads TGCAGTGCTAGGGGGACAGGGGGTACTGGTGGCTACACCTTC. It specifies CSARGTGGTGGYTF.

This clonotype was found a few times. This chain connects TRBV5-1 to TRBJ2-5, with 8 bases that match TRBD2. The CDR3 is made up of 15 amino acids. Germline-derived CDR1 and CDR2 are SGHRS and YFSETQ. J lost 2 bases, V lost 4 bases, and 7 bases had no gene match. CDR3 DNA sequence: TGCGCCAGCAGCGTTAGCGGGACCACGCAAGAGACCCAGTACTTC. Residues: CASSVSGTTQETQYF.

The chain employs TRBV5-1 and TRBJ2-7, with TRBD2 identical over 7 bases. Trimming removed 4 bases from V and 1 base from J; junction bases left unmatched: 8. There are 15 residues in the CDR3. Germline V gives CDR1 SGHRS, CDR2 YFSETQ. The CDR3 DNA sequence: TGCGCCAGCAGCCGGGGGACTACAGAGTCCTACGAGCAGTACTTC. This translates into CASSRGTTESYEQYF.

The V gene is TRBV28, the J gene TRBJ2-7, with a weak D call TRBD2 (6 bases). The V gene lost 6 bases and the J gene lost 6 bases, with 15 bases spanning the gap. The CDR3 covers 13 residues. Germline V gene data show CDR1 as MDHEN and CDR2 as SYDVKM. CDR3 sequence: CASSTGDPCEQYF. The CDR3 DNA reads TGTGCCAGCAGCACGGGAGATCCCTGCGAGCAGTACTTC.

The sample holds a few counts of this clonotype. The gene calls are TRBV12-3 or TRBV12-4 and TRBJ2-5; 7 bases fit TRBD1. The CDR3 is 14 amino acids. The junction had 8 bases not matched to a gene; V was cut back by 6 bases and J by 4 bases. This CDR3 reads CASSRQGRAETQYF. DNA for the CDR3: TGTGCCAGCAGCAGACAGGGCAGGGCAGAGACCCAGTACTTC.

This clonotype turned up a few times. The chain carries TRBV20-1 and TRBJ2-1, with D uncertain. The ends were cut back, 0 bases at V and 6 bases at J, with 15 bases in the middle. CDR1 is DFQATT and CDR2 is SNEGSKA in the germline V gene (reference sequence). This CDR3 is 15 amino acids long. CDR3 DNA sequence: TGCAGTGCTAGAGATCACCGAGCAGCGAGCAATGAGCAGTTCTTC. Protein product: CSARDHRAASNEQFF.